This T cell receptor (beta chain) was observed in a study of blood T cell repertoires in COVID-19. Measured with immunoSEQ multiplex PCR; TCRdb has only the in-frame clones, and not every one. The repertoire holds some 270,000 clones, roughly 84% seen once, with 15% to 18% in the top ten. Looked up from germline, CDR1 is MNHEY and CDR2 is SVGAGI. This CDR3 is 13 amino acids long. The ends lost 5 bases at V and 10 bases at J; junction bases unmatched: 10. This clonotype was obtained from a person aged 65 to 85 with COVID-19, enrolled during active disease. The rearrangement links TRBV6-5 to TRBJ1-1, with TRBD1 identical over 7 bases. Material for sequencing was peripheral blood. CDR3 coding DNA: TGTGCCAGCAGTCCGGACAGGAAGGTTGCAGCTTTCTTT. Encoded protein: CASSPDRKVAAFF.